This T cell receptor (beta chain) was retrieved from a study of blood T cell repertoires in COVID-19. Some clones are missing from TCRdb's copy, which holds only in-frame ones; the method was immunoSEQ multiplex PCR. The sample gives 300,000 to 350,000 clones, 80% to 90% of which show up once; about 4.7% is in the top ten. Donors in Cohort 3 counted as recovered after two negative PCRs, clearance, or symptom resolution. This CDR3 is 14 amino acids long. V lost 9 bases and J lost 7; bases outside the gene matches: 15. CDR1 is LNHDA, CDR2 SQIVND, per germline (reference sequence). This receptor was identified in a man younger than 45 who had recovered from COVID-19. J is TRBJ2-7 and V is TRBV19, with 7 bases aligning to TRBD1. The sequenced sample consisted of PBMCs or T cells enriched from blood (not recorded which). The CDR3 protein is CASQPSDRPREQYF. As DNA, the CDR3 is TGTGCCAGCCAGCCTTCGGACAGGCCAAGGGAGCAGTACTTC.